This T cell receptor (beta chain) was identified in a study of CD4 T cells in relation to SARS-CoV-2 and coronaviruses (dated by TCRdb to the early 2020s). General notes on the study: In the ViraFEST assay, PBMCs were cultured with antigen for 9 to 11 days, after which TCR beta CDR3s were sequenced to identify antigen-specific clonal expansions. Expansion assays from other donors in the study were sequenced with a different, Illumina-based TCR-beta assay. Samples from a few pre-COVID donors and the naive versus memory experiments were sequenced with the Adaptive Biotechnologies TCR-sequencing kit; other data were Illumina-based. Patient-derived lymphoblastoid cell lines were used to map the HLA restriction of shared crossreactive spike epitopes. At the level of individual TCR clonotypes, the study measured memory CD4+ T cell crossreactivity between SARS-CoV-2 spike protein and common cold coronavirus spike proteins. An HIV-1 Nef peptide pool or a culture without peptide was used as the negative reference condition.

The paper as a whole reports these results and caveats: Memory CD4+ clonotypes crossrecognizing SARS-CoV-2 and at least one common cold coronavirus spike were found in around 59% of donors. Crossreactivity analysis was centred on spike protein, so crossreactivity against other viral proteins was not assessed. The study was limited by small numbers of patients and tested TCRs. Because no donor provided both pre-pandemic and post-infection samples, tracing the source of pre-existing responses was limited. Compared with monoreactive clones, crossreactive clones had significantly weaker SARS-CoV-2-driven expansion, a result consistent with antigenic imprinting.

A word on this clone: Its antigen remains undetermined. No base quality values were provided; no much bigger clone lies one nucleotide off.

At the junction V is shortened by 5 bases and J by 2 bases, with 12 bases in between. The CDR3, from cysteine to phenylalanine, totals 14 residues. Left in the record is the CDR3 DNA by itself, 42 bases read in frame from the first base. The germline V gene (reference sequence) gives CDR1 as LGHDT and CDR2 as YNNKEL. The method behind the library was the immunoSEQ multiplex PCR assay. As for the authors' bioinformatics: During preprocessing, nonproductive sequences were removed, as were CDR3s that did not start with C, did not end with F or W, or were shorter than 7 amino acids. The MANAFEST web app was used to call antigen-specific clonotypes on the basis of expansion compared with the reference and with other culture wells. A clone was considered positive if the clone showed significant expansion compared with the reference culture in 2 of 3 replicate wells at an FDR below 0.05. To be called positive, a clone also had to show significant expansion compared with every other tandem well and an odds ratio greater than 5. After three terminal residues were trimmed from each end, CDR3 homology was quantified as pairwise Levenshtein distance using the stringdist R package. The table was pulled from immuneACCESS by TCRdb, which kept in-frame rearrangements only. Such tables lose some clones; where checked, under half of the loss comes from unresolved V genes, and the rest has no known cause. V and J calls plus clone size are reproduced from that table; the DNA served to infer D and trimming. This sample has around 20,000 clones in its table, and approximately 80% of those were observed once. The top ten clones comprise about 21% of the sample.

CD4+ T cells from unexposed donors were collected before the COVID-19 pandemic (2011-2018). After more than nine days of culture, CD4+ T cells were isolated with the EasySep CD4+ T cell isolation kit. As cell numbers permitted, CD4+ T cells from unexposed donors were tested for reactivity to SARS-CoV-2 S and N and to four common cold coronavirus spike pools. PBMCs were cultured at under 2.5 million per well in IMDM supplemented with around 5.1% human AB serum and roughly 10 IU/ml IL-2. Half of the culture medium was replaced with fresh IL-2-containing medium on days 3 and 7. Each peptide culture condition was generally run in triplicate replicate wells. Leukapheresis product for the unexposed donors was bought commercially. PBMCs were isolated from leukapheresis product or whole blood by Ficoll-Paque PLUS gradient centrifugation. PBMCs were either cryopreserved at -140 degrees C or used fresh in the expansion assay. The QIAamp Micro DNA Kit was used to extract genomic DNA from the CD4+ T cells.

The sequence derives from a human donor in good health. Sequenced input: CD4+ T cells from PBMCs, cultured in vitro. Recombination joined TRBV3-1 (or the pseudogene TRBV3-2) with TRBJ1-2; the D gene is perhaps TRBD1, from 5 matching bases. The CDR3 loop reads CASSYRGENYGYTF. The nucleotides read TGTGCCAGCAGCTACCGAGGGGAGAACTATGGCTACACCTTC.